The clone carrying this T cell receptor beta chain was seen a handful of times. The data stem from a study of human T cells and chemical hapten exposure. The CDR3 is 14 residues long. The ends lost 5 bases at V and 9 bases at J; junction bases unmatched: 7. Time point here: patch test 1, 2 weeks after DPC sensitization. The treatment here: therapeutic diphenylcyclopropenone sensitization with weekly scalp DPC. MiXCR, run by TCRdb on the RACE reads, gives a single entry per CDR3 protein. The sample comprises around 160,000 distinct CDR3 sequences, more than 12% of which are singletons, and 1.5% to 2% rests with the top ten.

Specimen: whole blood, collected in connection with sensitization to the hapten diphenylcyclopropenone (DPC). The rearrangement links TRBV12-3 or TRBV12-4 to TRBJ2-1; TRBD2 agrees at 10 bases. The TCR was taken from a woman in her 30s with alopecia areata. Some clones in this sample may be carry-over from other donors' samples. CDR3 region: CASSVTSGNTEQFF. In DNA form, the CDR3 reads TGTGCCAGCAGTGTAACTAGCGGGAACACTGAGCAGTTCTTC.